The 20 T cell receptor beta chains reported below all come from one sample, sequenced in a study of blood T cells in healthy people across ages. Primed by a sample-barcoded 5' primer and a J-beta primer mix, a second PCR proceeded for roughly 6 to 12 cycles. Via MiXCR, TCRdb re-called the 5' RACE reads, giving one row per CDR3 protein. The data hold over 600,000 distinct CDR3 sequences, with 40% to 50% observed a single time. The material sequenced was blood. The receptor source for this set is an elderly man in good health.

This clonotype came up many times. The chain has TRBV29-1 and TRBJ2-5; 8 bases match TRBD2. CDR3 length: 13 amino acids. Per the germline V gene, CDR1 is SQVTM and CDR2 is ANQGSEA. Trimming took 4 bases from V and 5 from J; bases not matched to a gene: 6. The CDR3 sequence: CSVVSGMGETQYF. Here the CDR3 DNA reads TGCAGCGTTGTTAGCGGGATGGGGGAGACCCAGTACTTC. The whole variable domain, filled in from reference TRBV29-1 and TRBJ2-5, reads SAVISQKPSRDICQRGTSLTIQCQVDSQVTMMFWYRQQPGQSLTLIATANQGSEATYESGFVIDKFPISRPNLTFSTLTVSNMSPEDSSIYLCSVVSGMGETQYFGPGTRLLVL.

This chain connects TRBV18 to TRBJ2-7; D is perhaps TRBD1 (5 bases). The CDR3 has 15 residues. V was trimmed by 3 bases and J by 2 bases, leaving 14 bases between them. Per germline, CDR1 KGHSH and CDR2 LQKENI. CDR3 sequence reads: CASSPLAGPTYEQYF. DNA of the CDR3: TGTGCCAGCTCACCCCTGGCAGGGCCCACCTACGAGCAGTACTTC.

This clonotype was picked up a small number of times. A read error is possible here, since a much larger clone lies one base away. J is TRBJ2-5 and V is TRBV20-1; D is unclear. Trimming cost V 0 bases and J 2 bases, with 13 bases left between them. The CDR3 spans 15 residues. The germline CDR1 and CDR2 sequences are DFQATT and SNEGSKA (reference sequence). CDR3 sequence: CSARDGRASQETQYF. The CDR3 coding sequence is TGCAGTGCTAGAGATGGGCGAGCCAGTCAAGAGACCCAGTACTTC.

The V and J genes are TRBV20-1 and TRBJ1-1; perhaps TRBD1 as D (5 bases). CDR1 DFQATT and CDR2 SNEGSKA come from the germline V gene (reference sequence). The germline V and J ends were trimmed by 5 bases and 4 bases, with 20 bases remaining between them. This CDR3 contains 15 residues. The CDR3: CSASNGRGYSTEAFF. CDR3 nucleotide sequence: TGCAGTGCTTCAAATGGGCGGGGGTATAGCACTGAAGCTTTCTTT.

The V call is TRBV6-2 or TRBV6-3, the J call TRBJ1-5; 8 nucleotides match TRBD1. CDR1 and CDR2 from the germline V gene are MNHEY and SVGEGT. The CDR3 is 14 amino acids. V was pared by 4 bases and J by 6 bases, with 5 bases of the junction left unmatched. The CDR3 DNA reads as TGTGCCAGCAGTTGGTCAGGGGGCCCTCAGCCCCAGCATTTT. It yields the protein CASSWSGGPQPQHF.

This sequence joins TRBV9 and TRBJ1-6, with D maybe TRBD1 (6 bases). Trimming took off 4 bases at V and 5 bases at J, with 13 bases between the two ends. The CDR3 consists of 15 residues. Germline-derived CDR1 and CDR2 are SGDLS and YYNGEE. The CDR3 spells CASSPDRSNNSPLHF. CDR3 bases: TGTGCCAGCAGCCCAGACAGGAGCAATAATTCACCCCTCCACTTT. Using reference TRBV9 and TRBJ1-6 for the parts outside the CDR3, the full variable domain is DSGVTQTPKHLITATGQRVTLRCSPRSGDLSVYWYQQSLDQGLQFLIQYYNGEERAKGNILERFSAQQFPDLHSELNLSSLELGDSALYFCASSPDRSNNSPLHFGNGTRLTVT.

This clonotype was seen more than once but under ten times. The chain combines TRBV12-5 with TRBJ2-1; D not certain. The CDR3 is made up of 11 amino acids. CDR1 is LGHNT and CDR2 is FRNRAP in the germline V gene. The V and J ends lost 6 bases and 12 bases respectively, with 12 bases between them. The CDR3 sequence: CASGPGWLQFF. CDR3 coding DNA: TGTGCTAGTGGCCCCGGGTGGTTGCAGTTCTTC.

As regards this clonotype: A much larger clone lies one base from this, so it may be a read error. V and J are TRBV6-2 or TRBV6-3 and TRBJ1-5, with unresolved D. The germline gives CDR1 MNHEY, CDR2 SVGEGT. This CDR3 spans 13 amino acids. In DNA, the CDR3 is TGTGCCAGCAGTGACTCTAGCAATCAGCCCCAGCATTTT. Protein: CASSDSSNQPQHF.

The V call is TRBV28, the J call TRBJ1-5, with D tentatively TRBD1 (5 bases). V lost 7 bases and J lost 4, with 14 bases in between. The CDR3 covers 14 residues. Germline V lookup: CDR1 MDHEN, CDR2 SYDVKM. The CDR3 DNA is TGTGCCAGCACTCCTCGAGGGGAAAATCAGCCCCAGCATTTT. It is translated as CASTPRGENQPQHF.

The chain links TRBV28 to TRBJ2-3, with 8 bases that match TRBD1. The CDR3 has 15 residues. Germline V gives CDR1 MDHEN, CDR2 SYDVKM. J lost 1 base, V lost 6 bases, and 6 bases had no gene match. As DNA, the CDR3 is TGTGCCAGCAGAGACTCGACAGGGGGCACAGATACGCAGTATTTT. It translates to CASRDSTGGTDTQYF.

This chain joins TRBV2 and TRBJ2-3; maybe TRBD1 (5 bases). The CDR3 is 13 amino acids. CDR1 is SNHLY and CDR2 is FYNNEI in the germline V gene. V dropped 6 bases and J dropped 7 bases, with 14 bases sitting between them. CDR3 bases: TGTGCCAGCAGCTACCTAAGACAGAATACGCAGTATTTT. Translation gives CASSYLRQNTQYF.

The J gene is TRBJ2-1, the V gene TRBV4-3; a possible D gene is TRBD1 (5 bases). The CDR3 covers 15 residues. The V end was cut by 1 base, the J end by 9 bases, with 16 bases between. Germline V gene data show CDR1 as LGHNA and CDR2 as YSLEER. The CDR3 loop is CASSQVGQRILEQFF. Written as DNA, the CDR3 is TGCGCCAGCAGCCAAGTAGGACAAAGAATTCTTGAGCAGTTCTTC.

Worth noting for this clonotype: An end of the junction differs from the germline gene, which may be a read error. The chain joins TRBV6-2 or TRBV6-3 to TRBJ1-5; no firm D call. This CDR3 spans 13 amino acids. The germline CDR1 and CDR2 sequences are MNHEY and SVGEGT. CDR3 in DNA: TGTGCCAGCAATCCGGGTATTTACCAGCCCGAGCATTTT. It encodes CASNPGIYQPEHF.

The V and J genes are TRBV3-1 and TRBJ2-4; TRBD2 agrees at 11 bases. The CDR3 runs 14 residues. CDR1 LGHDT and CDR2 YNNKEL come from the germline V gene (reference sequence). V was pared by 3 bases and J by 14 bases, with 9 bases of the junction left unmatched. The CDR3 DNA reads as TGTGCCAGCAGCCATGCTAGCGGGGGGAACGAGAAGTACTTC. It translates to CASSHASGGNEKYF.

This chain uses TRBV2 with TRBJ2-1; a weak D match, TRBD1 (5 bases). The germline V gene has CDR1 SNHLY and CDR2 FYNNEI. The CDR3 consists of 14 residues. V was shortened by 2 bases and J by 7 bases, with 12 bases between the two germline ends. CDR3 nucleotides: TGTGCCAGCAGTGAACAGGGCAGGGATAATGAGCAGTTCTTC. Translation gives CASSEQGRDNEQFF.

Concerning this clonotype itself: A clone one base away is much larger, so this may be a read error. The genes are TRBV11-2 and TRBJ2-5, with a possible D match to TRBD1 (6 bases). This CDR3 region has 13 residues. Between the trimmed V and J ends, which lost 5 bases and 11 bases, there was a span of 18 bases. Germline V gene lookup returns CDR1 SGHAT and CDR2 FQNNGV. This CDR3 reads CASSPTGRYEQYF. CDR3 coding DNA: TGTGCCAGCAGCCCAACAGGGCGTTATGAGCAGTACTTC.

This clonotype was recorded a few times. The chain recombines TRBV4-2 with TRBJ2-2; TRBD1 matches at 9 bases. The CDR3 length is 19 residues. V gave up 0 bases and J gave up 4 bases; unmatched junction bases: 12. CDR1 LGHNA and CDR2 YNFKEQ come from the germline V gene. The CDR3 nucleotides read TGTGCCAGCAGCCAAGATCGAGTTACAGGGGGCGGTTTCACCGGGGAGCTGTTTTTT. Protein: CASSQDRVTGGGFTGELFF.

There are a few counts of this clonotype. CDR3 sequence reads: CASSKSSSGPGYTF. CDR3 sequence (DNA): TGTGCCAGCAGCAAATCATCGTCAGGCCCAGGCTACACCTTC. The rearrangement uses TRBV21-1 and TRBJ1-2. TRBV21-1 has pseudogene status. The CDR3 is made up of 14 amino acids.

This clonotype appeared many times. The chain recombines TRBV7-2 with TRBJ2-6; a weak D match, TRBD1 (5 bases). Germline lookup yields CDR1 SGHTA and CDR2 FQGNSA. V was cut by 11 bases and J by 0 bases, with 20 bases left in between. The CDR3 is 17 amino acids. CDR3 nucleotide sequence: TGTGCCGGACGTGGGGCCACGGGCGGCTCTGGGGCCAACGTCCTGACTTTC. Translation gives CAGRGATGGSGANVLTF. Full variable domain (missing parts from reference TRBV7-2 and TRBJ2-6): GAGVSQSPSNKVTEKGKDVELRCDPISGHTALYWYRQSLGQGLEFLIYFQGNSAPDKSGLPSDRFSAERTGGSVSTLTIQRTQQEDSAVYLCAGRGATGGSGANVLTFGAGSRLTVL.

In its sample, this clonotype was seen once. The CDR3 DNA sequence: TGTGCCAGCAAACGGGCAGGGCGCACAGATACGCAGTATTTT. This codes for CASKRAGRTDTQYF. The rearrangement uses TRBV6-2 or TRBV6-3 and TRBJ2-3, with D maybe TRBD1 (5 bases). V was trimmed by 7 bases and J by 1 base, leaving 12 bases between them. In germline, CDR1 is MNHEY, CDR2 SVGEGT. This CDR3 spans 14 amino acids.